This T cell receptor (beta chain) was sequenced during a study of neurological immune-mediated disorders. Points from the study as a whole: Private repertoires in all groups were suggested by the finding that expanded clones across subjects shared no CDR3 amino acid sequences.

This clonotype was seen ten or more times. Antigen specificity is unknown. TCRdb ran MiXCR on the 5' RACE reads and lists one entry per CDR3 protein. The sample carries approximately 36,000 distinct CDR3 sequences, roughly 13% recorded once. V gave up 7 bases and J gave up 3 bases, with 12 bases separating them. The CDR3 spans 13 residues. Germline V gene lookup returns CDR1 MNHNY and CDR2 SVGAGI (reference sequence). This TCR was recovered from a woman aged 50 to 60 with HTLV-1-associated myelopathy (HAM/TSP). The specimen sequenced was PBMCs. The chain has TRBV6-6 and TRBJ1-2; a weak D match, TRBD1 (6 bases). CDR3 residues: CASIAQGDYGYTF. For the CDR3, the DNA is TGTGCCAGCATCGCACAGGGTGACTATGGCTACACCTTC.